Listed below are T cell receptor beta chains from one sample, sequenced in a study of tumor T cells in aggressive B-cell lymphoma. Assay used: immunoSEQ multiplex PCR; TCRdb lists only in-frame clones, some missing. There are roughly 9,900 clones in the sample; almost 85% occur only once, and approximately 4.3% lies in the top ten. Sequencing was done on a sample of tumor tissue. The receptors stem from an adult with diffuse large B cell lymphoma. CDR3s include the opening cysteine and the closing phenylalanine or tryptophan. Each record gives: CDR3 DNA, CDR3 protein, clone size, D gene, J gene, V gene. D genes are given only for firm matches. The size entry is marked missing in some rows and otherwise reads once, few, many or a size class.

CDR3 DNA: TGTGCCAGTAGTAAGACTCTAGCTCCCGGGGAGCTGTTTTTT
CDR3 protein: CASSKTLAPGELFF
clone size: once
D gene: .
J gene: TRBJ2-2
V gene: TRBV19

CDR3 DNA: TGCGCCAGCAGCTTCTTGACAGGGAACACTGAAGCTTTCTTT
CDR3 protein: CASSFLTGNTEAFF
clone size: .
D gene: .
J gene: TRBJ1-1
V gene: TRBV5-1

CDR3 DNA: TGTGTCAGCAGGGCAGCGGGAGTAGCTTACAATGAGCAGTTCTTC
CDR3 protein: CVSRAAGVAYNEQFF
clone size: .
D gene: TRBD2
J gene: TRBJ2-1
V gene: TRBV28

CDR3 DNA: TGTGCCAGCAGCGTAGGGGGGCTAGCGGGAGCAGATACGCAGTATTTT
CDR3 protein: CASSVGGLAGADTQYF
clone size: .
D gene: TRBD2
J gene: TRBJ2-3
V gene: TRBV9

CDR3 DNA: TGCGCCAGCAGCCCAGACTCGACTAATGAAAAACTGTTTTTT
CDR3 protein: CASSPDSTNEKLFF
clone size: .
D gene: .
J gene: TRBJ1-4
V gene: TRBV5-1

CDR3 DNA: TGTGCCAGCAGCACTCGACTAGCGGCTTTGAGCTCCTACAATGAGCAGTTCTTC
CDR3 protein: CASSTRLAALSSYNEQFF
clone size: .
D gene: TRBD2
J gene: TRBJ2-1
V gene: TRBV27

CDR3 DNA: TGTGCCAGCAGGAAAGGGACAGGGTCCAATGAGCAGTTCTTC
CDR3 protein: CASRKGTGSNEQFF
clone size: .
D gene: TRBD1
J gene: TRBJ2-1
V gene: TRBV6-5

CDR3 DNA: TGTGCCAGCAGCCGGGACAGGGGACCCCAGCATTTT
CDR3 protein: CASSRDRGPQHF
clone size: .
D gene: TRBD1
J gene: TRBJ1-5
V gene: TRBV5-6

CDR3 DNA: TGCGCCAGCAATCCGGACAGCTCCTACAATGAGCAGTTCTTC
CDR3 protein: CASNPDSSYNEQFF
clone size: .
D gene: .
J gene: TRBJ2-1
V gene: TRBV5-1

CDR3 DNA: TGTGCCAGCAGCGTACTTTCGGGGGACACTGAAGCTTTCTTT
CDR3 protein: CASSVLSGDTEAFF
clone size: .
D gene: .
J gene: TRBJ1-1
V gene: TRBV9

CDR3 DNA: TGCGCCAGCAGCCATGATAGCGGGAACAACTACGAGCAGTACTTC
CDR3 protein: CASSHDSGNNYEQYF
clone size: .
D gene: TRBD2
J gene: TRBJ2-7
V gene: TRBV4-1

CDR3 DNA: TGTGCCAGCAGGGACAGGACTGAAGCTTTCTTT
CDR3 protein: CASRDRTEAFF
clone size: .
D gene: TRBD1
J gene: TRBJ1-1
V gene: TRBV25-1

CDR3 DNA: TGTGCCTGGAATAGACAGAGGATTATTTTAAACACTGAAGCTTTCTTT
CDR3 protein: CAWNRQRIILNTEAFF
clone size: .
D gene: .
J gene: TRBJ1-1
V gene: TRBV30

CDR3 DNA: TGTGCTCTCGGGGGAAGGGATAGCAATCAGCCCCAGCATTTT
CDR3 protein: CALGGRDSNQPQHF
clone size: .
D gene: .
J gene: TRBJ1-5
V gene: TRBV28

CDR3 DNA: TGTGCCAGCAGCCTTCAGGGACTAGCGGGAGCTGTCGAGCAGTACTTC
CDR3 protein: CASSLQGLAGAVEQYF
clone size: few
D gene: TRBD2
J gene: TRBJ2-7
V gene: TRBV7-2

CDR3 DNA: TGCAGCGTTGAAGACTTCGGGTACGAGCAGTACTTC
CDR3 protein: CSVEDFGYEQYF
clone size: .
D gene: .
J gene: TRBJ2-7
V gene: TRBV29-1

CDR3 DNA: TGTGCCAGCAGCCGAGCGGGAGGGCCGTTGTCGTCGGGGAAAACCCTCTACGAGCAGTACTTC
CDR3 protein: CASSRAGGPLSSGKTLYEQYF
clone size: .
D gene: TRBD2
J gene: TRBJ2-7
V gene: TRBV4-2

CDR3 DNA: TGTGCCAGCAGTGAAGGGACAGGCGGCAAGTCACCCCTCCACTTT
CDR3 protein: CASSEGTGGKSPLHF
clone size: once
D gene: TRBD1
J gene: TRBJ1-6
V gene: TRBV6-1

CDR3 DNA: TGTGCCAGTAGTATCATCGTGGGAGCTAACTATGGCTACACCTTC
CDR3 protein: CASSIIVGANYGYTF
clone size: .
D gene: .
J gene: TRBJ1-2
V gene: TRBV19

CDR3 DNA: TGTGCCATCAGTGGACGAGACCGGGACAGGGTGTCGGGTGAGCAGTTCTTC
CDR3 protein: CAISGRDRDRVSGEQFF
clone size: .
D gene: TRBD1
J gene: TRBJ2-1
V gene: TRBV10-3

CDR3 DNA: TGTGCCAGCAGGGAGACTAGCGGGAGTCGAAATGAGCAGTTCTTC
CDR3 protein: CASRETSGSRNEQFF
clone size: .
D gene: TRBD2
J gene: TRBJ2-1
V gene: TRBV2

CDR3 DNA: TGTGCCAGTAGCCCGACAGGGGACTATGGCTACACCTTC
CDR3 protein: CASSPTGDYGYTF
clone size: .
D gene: TRBD1
J gene: TRBJ1-2
V gene: TRBV19

CDR3 DNA: TGTGCCAGCAGCATTACAGGGTCAAGGGCAGATACGCAGTATTTT
CDR3 protein: CASSITGSRADTQYF
clone size: .
D gene: .
J gene: TRBJ2-3
V gene: TRBV5-4

CDR3 DNA: TGTGCCAGCAGTTCCCCGGGACAGGGTAATGAAAAACTGTTTTTT
CDR3 protein: CASSSPGQGNEKLFF
clone size: .
D gene: TRBD1
J gene: TRBJ1-4
V gene: TRBV6-5

CDR3 DNA: TGTGCCAGCAGCCGTAGGGACAGCCAAGAGACCCAGTACTTC
CDR3 protein: CASSRRDSQETQYF
clone size: once
D gene: TRBD1
J gene: TRBJ2-5
V gene: TRBV5-4

CDR3 DNA: TGTGCCAGCAGCTTAGATGAGACGCAGGGGTTTAGAAATGAGCAGTTCTTC
CDR3 protein: CASSLDETQGFRNEQFF
clone size: .
D gene: .
J gene: TRBJ2-1
V gene: TRBV11-2

CDR3 DNA: TGTGCCAGTAGACTAGCGGGGGAGACCCAGTACTTC
CDR3 protein: CASRLAGETQYF
clone size: once
D gene: TRBD2
J gene: TRBJ2-5
V gene: TRBV19

CDR3 DNA: TGTGCCAGCAGCGCCCGACCCGGGGGGGAGCTGTTTTTT
CDR3 protein: CASSARPGGELFF
clone size: .
D gene: .
J gene: TRBJ2-2
V gene: TRBV11-3

CDR3 DNA: TGTGCCAGCAGCCGTGGACAATACAATGAGCAGTTCTTC
CDR3 protein: CASSRGQYNEQFF
clone size: .
D gene: .
J gene: TRBJ2-1
V gene: TRBV5-4

CDR3 DNA: TGTGCCAGCAGCCCAGGTTATGGCTACACCTTC
CDR3 protein: CASSPGYGYTF
clone size: .
D gene: .
J gene: TRBJ1-2
V gene: TRBV5-4

CDR3 DNA: TGTGCCAGCAGGAGCGGAACCCAAGGGTACAATGAGCAGTTCTTC
CDR3 protein: CASRSGTQGYNEQFF
clone size: .
D gene: .
J gene: TRBJ2-1
V gene: TRBV6-5

CDR3 DNA: TGTGCCAGTAGTACCAGCTATGGCTACACCTTC
CDR3 protein: CASSTSYGYTF
clone size: .
D gene: .
J gene: TRBJ1-2
V gene: TRBV19

CDR3 DNA: TGTGCCAGCTCACCAGCGGTAGGCGGGAGAGGTTCCTACAATGAGCAGTTCTTC
CDR3 protein: CASSPAVGGRGSYNEQFF
clone size: once
D gene: TRBD2
J gene: TRBJ2-1
V gene: TRBV18

CDR3 DNA: TGTGCCAGCAAGCGCAGGGGGGCGAACACCGGGGAGCTGTTTTTT
CDR3 protein: CASKRRGANTGELFF
clone size: .
D gene: .
J gene: TRBJ2-2
V gene: TRBV6-5

CDR3 DNA: TGTGCCAGCAGCTTAGCGTCCGGGAGTGGTCCGGGAAACACCATATATTTT
CDR3 protein: CASSLASGSGPGNTIYF
clone size: .
D gene: .
J gene: TRBJ1-3
V gene: TRBV7-6

CDR3 DNA: TGTGCCAGCAGGGGGACAGGAGGGTTCTATGGCTACACCTTC
CDR3 protein: CASRGTGGFYGYTF
clone size: .
D gene: TRBD1
J gene: TRBJ1-2
V gene: TRBV19

CDR3 DNA: TGTGCCAGCAGTTATGGGGGGACCTATAATTCACCCCTCCACTTT
CDR3 protein: CASSYGGTYNSPLHF
clone size: once
D gene: .
J gene: TRBJ1-6
V gene: TRBV27

CDR3 DNA: TGTGCCAGCAGTATACTCGCGAACACCGGGGAGCTGTTTTTT
CDR3 protein: CASSILANTGELFF
clone size: .
D gene: .
J gene: TRBJ2-2
V gene: TRBV7-3

CDR3 DNA: TGTGCCAGCAGTCCAGCGGGAATTTCCGAGCAGTACTTC
CDR3 protein: CASSPAGISEQYF
clone size: few
D gene: TRBD2
J gene: TRBJ2-7
V gene: TRBV28

CDR3 DNA: TGTGCCAGCAGCCAGACAGGGAGGTCCTACGAGCAGTACTTC
CDR3 protein: CASSQTGRSYEQYF
clone size: .
D gene: .
J gene: TRBJ2-7
V gene: TRBV11-1